A single sample is the source of the 12 T cell receptor beta chains below, sequenced in a study of blood T cell repertoires in COVID-19. Measured with immunoSEQ multiplex PCR; TCRdb has only the in-frame clones, and not every one. Of 180,000 or so clones in the sample, roughly 90% are singletons; the top ten hold roughly 0.56%. Sequenced input: peripheral blood. Receptors were obtained from a man in his forties or fifties with acute or convalescent COVID-19.

This sequence joins TRBV13 and TRBJ2-7; D is ambiguous. CDR1 is PRHDT, CDR2 FYEKMQ, per germline (reference sequence). This CDR3 comprises 14 residues. Deletions cut 2 bases from V and 5 bases from J, with 13 bases between. Here the CDR3 reads CASSLTRSVDEQYF. Written as DNA, the CDR3 is TGTGCCAGCAGCTTAACCCGGTCGGTCGACGAGCAGTACTTC.

V and J are TRBV4-3 and TRBJ2-7, with D possibly TRBD1 on 5 matching bases. Germline-derived CDR1 and CDR2 are LGHNA and YSLEER. The CDR3 has 15 amino acids. The V and J ends lost 0 bases and 0 bases respectively, with 9 bases between them. For the CDR3, the DNA is TGCGCCAGCAGCCAAGATCTCGACAGCTCCTACGAGCAGTACGTC. It translates to CASSQDLDSSYEQYV.

The chain combines TRBV5-1 with TRBJ1-1; 9 bases map to TRBD1. The CDR3 has 16 amino acids. With V trimmed by 1 base and J by 1 base, 5 bases remained unmatched. Looked up from germline, CDR1 is SGHRS and CDR2 is YFSETQ. CDR3 amino acids: CASSLIGTGKNTEAFF. In DNA, the CDR3 is TGCGCCAGCAGCTTGATAGGGACAGGGAAGAACACTGAAGCTTTCTTT.

This chain links TRBV7-2 with TRBJ1-6, with D maybe TRBD1 (5 bases). CDR1 is SGHTA, CDR2 FQGNSA, per germline. The CDR3 sequence is 16 residues long. V lost 4 bases, J lost 4 bases, and 14 bases lay in between. Written as DNA, the CDR3 is TGTGCCAGCAGCTCGGTTGTTTCAGGGTATAATTCACCCCTCCACTTT. This translates into CASSSVVSGYNSPLHF.

The rearrangement joins TRBV19 to TRBJ1-2, with 7 positions matching TRBD1. The V and J ends lost 5 bases and 1 base, in that order; junction bases with no gene match: 10. The CDR3 is 16 residues long. Germline CDR1 reads LNHDA; CDR2 reads SQIVND (reference sequence). The CDR3, as DNA: TGTGCCAGTAGTGCCCGTTTTTGGGACAGTAACTATGGCTACACCTTC. It codes for CASSARFWDSNYGYTF.

The chain employs TRBV4-2 and TRBJ2-1; tentative D call: TRBD2 (6 bases). Germline V gene sequence: CDR1 LGHNA, CDR2 YNFKEQ. CDR3 length: 18 amino acids. V shed 1 base and J shed 5 bases, with 21 bases lying between them. CDR3 sequence reads: CASSQVGSGWEEDNEQFF. The CDR3 DNA reads as TGTGCCAGCAGCCAAGTAGGTAGCGGATGGGAGGAGGACAATGAGCAGTTCTTC.

The V and J genes are TRBV20-1 and TRBJ2-7; the D is unclear. Per the germline V gene, CDR1 is DFQATT and CDR2 is SNEGSKA (reference sequence). Deletions cut 6 bases from V and 2 bases from J, with 5 bases between. The CDR3 consists of 10 residues. The CDR3 sequence: CSASAYEQYF. The CDR3 nucleotides read TGCAGTGCCTCGGCCTACGAGCAGTACTTC.

The rearrangement joins TRBV9 to TRBJ2-5; TRBD2 matches 8 bases. Trimming at V came to 3 bases and at J to 3 bases, leaving 7 bases not matched to a gene. Germline V gene data show CDR1 as SGDLS and CDR2 as YYNGEE. The CDR3 totals 15 residues. The CDR3 DNA reads TGTGCCAGCAGCGCCTCCCCGACTAGCGAAGAGACCCAGTACTTC. It is translated as CASSASPTSEETQYF. Based on the CDR3 plus reference TRBV9 and TRBJ2-5, the full variable domain is DSGVTQTPKHLITATGQRVTLRCSPRSGDLSVYWYQQSLDQGLQFLIQYYNGEERAKGNILERFSAQQFPDLHSELNLSSLELGDSALYFCASSASPTSEETQYFGPGTRLLVL.

The chain couples TRBV4-3 to TRBJ2-5, with TRBD2 matching over 9 bases. The CDR3 contains 16 residues. In germline, CDR1 is LGHNA, CDR2 YSLEER. With 1 base clipped from V and 7 bases from J, the junction kept 10 bases outside the gene matches. CDR3 coding DNA: TGCGCCAGCAGCCAAGTCAATAGCGGGGGTCCTTCGACCCAGTACTTC. Protein sequence: CASSQVNSGGPSTQYF.

V and J are TRBV9 and TRBJ2-3, with 8 positions matching TRBD2. The length of the CDR3 is 16 residues. Germline CDR1 reads SGDLS; CDR2 reads YYNGEE. V shed 2 bases and J 2 bases; nucleotides not matched to a gene: 7. The CDR3 DNA reads as TGTGCCAGCAGCGTGTCGCTAGCGGGTTACACAGATACGCAGTATTTT. Protein sequence: CASSVSLAGYTDTQYF.

V is TRBV13 and J is TRBJ2-1, with a tentative D call TRBD2 (6 bases). The germline gives CDR1 PRHDT, CDR2 FYEKMQ (reference sequence). The V and J ends lost 5 bases and 3 bases respectively, with 11 bases between them. CDR3 length: 14 residues. CDR3 residues: CASSLTRNYNEQFF. DNA of the CDR3: TGTGCCAGCAGCCTGACTAGGAACTACAATGAGCAGTTCTTC.

This chain connects TRBV4-2 to TRBJ2-5; 13 bases line up with TRBD2. The CDR3 has 15 residues. CDR1 is LGHNA, CDR2 YNFKEQ, per germline. Germline trimming cut 1 base from V and 5 bases from J; bases unmatched to any gene: 1. CDR3: CASSQGGLAGETQYF. DNA for the CDR3: TGTGCCAGCAGCCAAGGGGGACTAGCGGGGGAGACCCAGTACTTC.